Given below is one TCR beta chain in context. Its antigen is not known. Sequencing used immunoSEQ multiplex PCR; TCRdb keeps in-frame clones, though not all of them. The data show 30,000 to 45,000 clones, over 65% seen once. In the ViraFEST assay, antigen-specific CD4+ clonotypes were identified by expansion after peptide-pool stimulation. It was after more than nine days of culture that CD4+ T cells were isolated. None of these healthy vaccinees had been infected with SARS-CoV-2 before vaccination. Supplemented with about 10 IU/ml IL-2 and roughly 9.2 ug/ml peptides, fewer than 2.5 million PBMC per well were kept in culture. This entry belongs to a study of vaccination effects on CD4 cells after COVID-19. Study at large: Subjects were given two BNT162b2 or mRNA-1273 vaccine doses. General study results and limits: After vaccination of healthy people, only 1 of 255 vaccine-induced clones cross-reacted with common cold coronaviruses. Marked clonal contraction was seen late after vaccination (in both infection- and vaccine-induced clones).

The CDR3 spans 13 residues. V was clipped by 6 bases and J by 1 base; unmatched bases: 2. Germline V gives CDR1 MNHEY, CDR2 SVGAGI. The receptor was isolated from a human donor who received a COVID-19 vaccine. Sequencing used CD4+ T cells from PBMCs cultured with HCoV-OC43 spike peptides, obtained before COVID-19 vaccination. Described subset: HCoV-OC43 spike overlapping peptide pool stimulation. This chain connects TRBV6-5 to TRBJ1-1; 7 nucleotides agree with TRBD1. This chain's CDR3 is CASRGQSNTEAFF. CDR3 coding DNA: TGTGCCAGCAGGGGACAGTCGAACACTGAAGCTTTCTTT.